What follows are 17 T cell receptor beta chains derived from one specimen sequenced in a study of beta chain features in type 1 diabetes. Study-wide findings and caveats: Significant though moderate, a shortening of TCRB CDR3s appeared in all four CD4+ subsets of Type 1 diabetes patients.

The sequenced template was cDNA made from the entire isolated RNA. The assay was immunoSEQ multiplex PCR, and TCRdb's table has in-frame clones only and misses some. The data hold 500,000 to 650,000 clones, with 9.5% to 15% observed a single time. These receptors lack a known antigen. The specimen sequenced was naive CD4+ T cells from blood. The receptors stem from a man between 25 and 39 years old with type 1 diabetes.

This clone has a handful of counts. This chain joins TRBV10-3 and TRBJ1-1, with a possible D match to TRBD1 (6 bases). Germline lookup yields CDR1 ENHRY and CDR2 SYGVKD. CDR3 length: 13 residues. V lost 6 bases, J lost 1 base, and 9 bases lay in between. Here the CDR3 DNA reads TGTGCCATCAGAGGGGGGGCGAACACTGAAGCTTTCTTT. Translated: CAIRGGANTEAFF.

There are a few counts of this clone. J is TRBJ2-2 and V is TRBV4-2; TRBD1 matches at 11 bases. Trimming took 1 base from V and 6 from J; bases not matched to a gene: 4. The germline V gene encodes CDR1 LGHNA and CDR2 YNFKEQ. The CDR3 is 16 amino acids. The CDR3 region is CASSQGGQGAPGELFF. The CDR3, as DNA: TGTGCCAGCAGCCAAGGAGGACAGGGGGCGCCCGGGGAGCTGTTTTTT.

This clone was seen only a few times. J is TRBJ1-5 and V is TRBV5-6; D is undetermined. In germline, CDR1 is SGHDT, CDR2 YYEEEE. The CDR3 runs 13 residues. V shed 1 base and J shed 5 bases, with 7 bases lying between them. CDR3 sequence reads: CASSLSLDQPQHF. DNA for the CDR3: TGTGCCAGCAGCTTGTCCCTGGATCAGCCCCAGCATTTT.

The sample holds a few counts of this clone. The genes are TRBV19 and TRBJ2-1; 12 bases match TRBD2. Germline CDR1 is LNHDA and CDR2 is SQIVND (reference sequence). This CDR3 is 14 amino acids long. V was pared by 6 bases and J by 4 bases, with 1 base of the junction left unmatched. CDR3 protein: CASRTSGGYNEQFF. CDR3 DNA: TGTGCCAGTAGGACTAGCGGGGGTTACAATGAGCAGTTCTTC.

The J gene is TRBJ1-6, the V gene TRBV25-1; the D gene is possibly TRBD1 (5 bases). CDR1 MGHDK and CDR2 SYGVNS come from the germline V gene. The CDR3 extends over 13 amino acids. The V gene lost 1 base and the J gene lost 16 bases, with 14 bases spanning the gap. The CDR3 DNA follows: TGTGCCAGCAGTGAATCTGGGACGCCCCAGCTCCACTTT. Encoded protein: CASSESGTPQLHF.

The rearrangement uses TRBV11-2 and TRBJ2-4; 9 bases match TRBD1. This CDR3 has 15 residues. After removal of 0 bases from V and 15 bases from J, the junction contained 12 bases not matched to a gene. Germline V gene sequence: CDR1 SGHAT, CDR2 FQNNGV. CDR3 amino acids: CASSLESRDREGRYF. The CDR3 nucleotides read TGTGCCAGCAGCTTAGAGTCCCGGGACAGGGAGGGTCGGTACTTC.

This clone was counted only a few times. The gene calls are TRBV29-1 and TRBJ1-1; D is undetermined. Between the trimmed V and J ends, which lost 6 bases and 2 bases, there was a span of 7 bases. This CDR3 region has 11 residues. The germline gives CDR1 SQVTM, CDR2 ANQGSEA. The CDR3 is CSVLTNTEAFF. DNA of the CDR3: TGCAGCGTCCTAACTAACACTGAAGCTTTCTTT.

The chain links TRBV29-1 to TRBJ2-1; the D is unclear. Trimming pared 3 bases from V and 0 bases from J, leaving 9 bases between. The germline gives CDR1 SQVTM, CDR2 ANQGSEA. CDR3 length equals 14 residues. DNA for the CDR3: TGCAGCGTTGACTGGAGTAGCTCCTACAATGAGCAGTTCTTC. Translating it yields CSVDWSSSYNEQFF.

This clone was seen more than once but under ten times. The sample contains more than one DNA sequence encoding this CDR3. The chain joins TRBV14 to TRBJ2-3; D gene uncertain. Germline V CDR1 and CDR2: SGHDN, FVKESK. The CDR3 is made up of 13 amino acids. The V and J ends lost 0 bases and 2 bases respectively, with 3 bases between them. The chain's CDR3 is CASSQDFTDTQYF. In nucleotides, the CDR3 is TGTGCCAGCAGCCAAGACTTCACAGATACGCAGTATTTT.

The chain employs TRBV13 and TRBJ2-1; tentative D call: TRBD2 (5 bases). This CDR3 region has 15 residues. V was trimmed by 5 bases and J by 4 bases, leaving 15 bases between them. Germline values: CDR1 PRHDT, CDR2 FYEKMQ (reference sequence). The CDR3 spells CASSPRRARYNEQFF. CDR3 nucleotides: TGTGCCAGCAGCCCCAGGCGGGCGCGTTACAATGAGCAGTTCTTC.

The J gene is TRBJ1-2, the V gene TRBV19; TRBD1 agrees at 7 bases. The CDR3 is 15 amino acids. V shed 7 bases, J shed 7 bases, and the junction held 15 bases outside the gene matches. Per the germline V gene, CDR1 is LNHDA and CDR2 is SQIVND (reference sequence). This chain's CDR3 is CASTQGTDRAFGYTF. The CDR3 bases are TGTGCCAGTACTCAAGGGACAGATCGAGCCTTTGGCTACACCTTC.

This sequence joins TRBV10-3 and TRBJ2-5, with 7 nucleotides matching TRBD1. The CDR3 is made up of 16 amino acids. V lost 10 bases to trimming and J lost 3 bases; unmatched junction nucleotides: 17. In germline, CDR1 is ENHRY, CDR2 SYGVKD. CDR3 amino acids: CATEGSTGLGKETQYF. DNA for the CDR3: TGTGCCACCGAGGGATCGACAGGGCTCGGGAAAGAGACCCAGTACTTC.

The chain links TRBV29-1 to TRBJ1-2, with TRBD1 identical over 11 bases. After removal of 7 bases from V and 7 bases from J, the junction contained 5 bases not matched to a gene. Germline-derived CDR1 and CDR2 are SQVTM and ANQGSEA. The CDR3 consists of 12 residues. Here the CDR3 DNA reads TGCAGCGCCTGGGGACAGGGGGGTGGCTACACCTTC. It codes for CSAWGQGGGYTF.

In this sample, this clone turned up a few times. The genes are TRBV7-2 and TRBJ1-2, with 8 bases lining up with TRBD1. The CDR3 totals 15 residues. CDR1 SGHTA and CDR2 FQGNSA come from the germline V gene. The J segment lost 8 bases and the V segment lost 5 bases, leaving 13 bases of the junction unmatched. CDR3 DNA: TGTGCCAGCAGCCCTCGACCACTGACAGGGGTCGGCTACACCTTC. Its protein product is CASSPRPLTGVGYTF.

This clone showed up just a few times. The CDR3 here is CATRGLGPTDTQYF. Here the CDR3 DNA reads TGTGCCACCAGGGGACTAGGCCCCACAGATACGCAGTATTTT. This chain connects TRBV15 to TRBJ2-3; 8 positions match TRBD2. CDR3 length equals 14 residues. CDR1 LNHNV and CDR2 YYDKDF come from the germline V gene (reference sequence). Trimming cost V 6 bases and J 2 bases; bases outside gene matches: 4.

The J gene is TRBJ1-1, the V gene TRBV9; unclear D gene. Germline V lookup: CDR1 SGDLS, CDR2 YYNGEE. With 1 base removed from V and 3 bases from J, the gap between germline ends came to 10 bases. The CDR3 totals 14 residues. CDR3 sequence (DNA): TGTGCCAGCAGCGTACGTCAGGAGGACACTGAAGCTTTCTTT. It specifies CASSVRQEDTEAFF.

In its sample, this clone was seen a few times. This chain links TRBV30 with TRBJ1-2; D perhaps matches TRBD1 (5 bases). V was shortened by 1 base and J by 7 bases, with 13 bases between the two germline ends. Germline CDR1 and CDR2: GTSNPN and SVGIG (reference sequence). The CDR3 spans 13 residues. The CDR3 region has the DNA TGTGCCTGGAGTGCCCTGGCGGGGACTGGCTACACCTTC. It is translated as CAWSALAGTGYTF.